These T cell receptor beta chains were read from a single sample in a study of memory CD4+ T cells and cytomegalovirus serostatus. The table came from immunoSEQ multiplex PCR; TCRdb's copy has only in-frame clones and leaves some out. The sample consists of roughly 39,000 clones, about three quarters of them appearing once. The source material was memory CD4+ T cells from blood. The receptors were sampled from an adult in good health and CMV-seronegative. CDR3s include the opening cysteine and the closing phenylalanine or tryptophan. D genes are given only for firm matches. Clone size appears in some rows only: once, few, many, or a class for an expanded clone.

j_gene: TRBJ1-5; d_gene: TRBD1; abundance: -; v_gene: TRBV18; CDR3aa: CASVADRAGQPQHF; CDR3nt: TGTGCCAGCGTAGCCGACAGGGCAGGTCAGCCCCAGCATTTT
j_gene: TRBJ2-3; d_gene: -; abundance: -; v_gene: TRBV27; CDR3aa: CASSLYPGATDTQYF; CDR3nt: TGTGCCAGCAGTTTATACCCGGGGGCCACAGATACGCAGTATTTT
j_gene: TRBJ1-2; d_gene: TRBD1; abundance: -; v_gene: TRBV30; CDR3aa: CAWSSTGSVGYTF; CDR3nt: TGTGCCTGGAGTTCGACAGGGTCGGTGGGCTACACCTTC
j_gene: TRBJ2-2; d_gene: -; abundance: -; v_gene: TRBV25-1; CDR3aa: CASIGTANTGELFF; CDR3nt: TGTGCCAGTATCGGGACGGCGAACACCGGGGAGCTGTTTTTT
j_gene: TRBJ1-1; d_gene: TRBD1; abundance: -; v_gene: TRBV11-1; CDR3aa: CASSRGDSRREAFF; CDR3nt: TGTGCCAGCAGCCGAGGGGACAGTCGACGAGAAGCTTTCTTT
j_gene: TRBJ2-2; d_gene: -; abundance: -; v_gene: TRBV12-5; CDR3aa: CASGPRPAGFTGELFF; CDR3nt: TGTGCTAGTGGACCCCGCCCGGCGGGATTCACCGGGGAGCTGTTTTTT
j_gene: TRBJ2-7; d_gene: -; abundance: -; v_gene: TRBV5-1; CDR3aa: CASSAWDGYYEQYF; CDR3nt: TGCGCCAGCAGCGCCTGGGACGGATACTACGAGCAGTACTTC
j_gene: TRBJ1-1; d_gene: -; abundance: -; v_gene: TRBV11-2; CDR3aa: CASSLELGAGTEAFF; CDR3nt: TGTGCCAGCAGCTTAGAACTTGGGGCTGGTACTGAAGCTTTCTTT
j_gene: TRBJ1-5; d_gene: -; abundance: -; v_gene: TRBV6-5; CDR3aa: CASRGINGPQHF; CDR3nt: TGTGCCAGCCGGGGCATAAACGGCCCCCAGCATTTT
j_gene: TRBJ2-7; d_gene: -; abundance: -; v_gene: TRBV21-1; CDR3aa: CASSKEIRNRQFNDEQYF; CDR3nt: TGTGCCAGCAGCAAAGAGATTCGGAATAGACAGTTTAACGACGAGCAGTACTTC
j_gene: TRBJ2-7; d_gene: -; abundance: -; v_gene: TRBV19; CDR3aa: CASSIGQLSEQYF; CDR3nt: TGTGCCAGTAGTATAGGGCAGCTTAGCGAGCAGTACTTC
j_gene: TRBJ1-6; d_gene: -; abundance: -; v_gene: TRBV7-8; CDR3aa: CASSLATDSYNSPLHF; CDR3nt: TGTGCCAGCAGCTTAGCTACGGACAGCTATAATTCACCCCTCCACTTT
j_gene: TRBJ1-1; d_gene: -; abundance: -; v_gene: TRBV29-1; CDR3aa: CSVEGTFSEAFF; CDR3nt: TGCAGCGTCGAAGGGACATTCTCTGAAGCTTTCTTT
j_gene: TRBJ1-5; d_gene: -; abundance: few; v_gene: TRBV7-9; CDR3aa: CASSLGVSGSGNQPQHF; CDR3nt: TGTGCCAGCAGCTTAGGGGTGTCGGGGTCGGGCAATCAGCCCCAGCATTTT
j_gene: TRBJ2-3; d_gene: -; abundance: -; v_gene: TRBV5-4; CDR3aa: CASSSRVTDTQYF; CDR3nt: TGTGCCAGCAGCTCCAGGGTCACAGATACGCAGTATTTT
j_gene: TRBJ2-3; d_gene: TRBD2; abundance: -; v_gene: TRBV5-4; CDR3aa: CASSLGGLAGARTTDTQYF; CDR3nt: TGTGCCAGCAGCTTGGGTGGACTAGCGGGGGCCCGAACCACAGATACGCAGTATTTT
j_gene: TRBJ1-5; d_gene: -; abundance: -; v_gene: TRBV6-1; CDR3aa: CASCLGGNQPQHF; CDR3nt: TGTGCCAGTTGTTTAGGGGGCAATCAGCCCCAGCATTTT
j_gene: TRBJ2-5; d_gene: -; abundance: -; v_gene: TRBV5-6; CDR3aa: CASSLDRPGAETQYF; CDR3nt: TGTGCCAGCAGCTTAGATCGGCCAGGGGCCGAGACCCAGTACTTC
j_gene: TRBJ1-5; d_gene: -; abundance: once; v_gene: TRBV7-9; CDR3aa: CASSLGSGNEPQHF; CDR3nt: TGTGCCAGCAGCTTAGGGTCAGGGAATGAGCCCCAGCATTTT
j_gene: TRBJ2-3; d_gene: -; abundance: few; v_gene: TRBV11-3; CDR3aa: CASSLGGSNTDTQYF; CDR3nt: TGTGCCAGCAGCTTAGGTGGCAGTAACACAGATACGCAGTATTTT
j_gene: TRBJ1-4; d_gene: -; abundance: -; v_gene: TRBV4-1; CDR3aa: CASSRQPNEKLFF; CDR3nt: TGCGCCAGCAGCCGCCAGCCTAATGAAAAACTGTTTTTT
j_gene: TRBJ1-2; d_gene: TRBD1; abundance: once; v_gene: TRBV7-2; CDR3aa: CASSDGTGYGYTF; CDR3nt: TGTGCCAGCAGCGACGGGACAGGGTATGGCTACACCTTC
j_gene: TRBJ2-3; d_gene: -; abundance: -; v_gene: TRBV25-1; CDR3aa: CASSRQGTDTQYF; CDR3nt: TGTGCCAGCAGTCGCCAGGGGACAGATACGCAGTATTTT
j_gene: TRBJ1-1; d_gene: -; abundance: -; v_gene: TRBV6-4; CDR3aa: CASSDSSRGTEAFF; CDR3nt: TGTGCCAGCAGTGACTCTTCCAGAGGCACTGAAGCTTTCTTT